These 12 T cell receptor beta chains share one sample of origin, sequenced in a study of shared clonotypes between healthy human individuals. TCRdb's copy holds only in-frame clones and misses some; the assay was immunoSEQ multiplex PCR. The sample contains 2,500,000 or so clones, roughly 92% of which appear only once. Specimen: naive CD4+ T cells from PBMCs. As to subset: CD45RA+ positively selected. These receptor sequences come from a man aged 18 to 35 in good health. Some clones in this sample may be carry-over from other donors' samples.

V usage is TRBV7-9 and J usage is TRBJ1-4, with 8 bases aligning to TRBD1. J gave up 5 bases and V 5 bases, and 7 bases lay outside the gene matches. This CDR3 region has 15 residues. Looked up from germline, CDR1 is SEHNR and CDR2 is FQNEAQ (reference sequence). The CDR3 loop is CASSPMGQVNEKLFF. The DNA for the CDR3 is TGTGCCAGCAGCCCTATGGGACAGGTGAATGAAAAACTGTTTTTT.

The rearrangement links TRBV5-1 to TRBJ2-7; 7 bases are a match to TRBD1. V shed 4 bases, J shed 0 bases, and the junction held 10 bases outside the gene matches. Per the germline V gene, CDR1 is SGHRS and CDR2 is YFSETQ. The CDR3 sequence is 16 residues long. The CDR3: CASSVTGTVSSYEQYF. As DNA, the CDR3 is TGCGCCAGCAGCGTTACCGGGACAGTGAGCTCCTACGAGCAGTACTTC.

This sequence joins TRBV11-2 and TRBJ1-2, with 11 bases matching TRBD1. Germline loops: CDR1 SGHAT, CDR2 FQNNGV. With V trimmed by 8 bases and J by 4 bases, 6 bases remained unmatched. The CDR3 contains 14 residues. CDR3: CASQGQGVGYGYTF. Written as DNA, the CDR3 is TGTGCCAGCCAGGGACAGGGGGTGGGCTATGGCTACACCTTC.

The V and J genes are TRBV19 and TRBJ1-5; D uncertain. The CDR3 is 13 amino acids. Germline values: CDR1 LNHDA, CDR2 SQIVND (reference sequence). The germline V and J ends were trimmed by 5 bases and 5 bases, with 10 bases remaining between them. The CDR3 sequence: CASSGIGDQPQHF. In DNA form, the CDR3 reads TGTGCCAGTAGTGGTATCGGGGATCAGCCCCAGCATTTT.

This chain uses TRBV7-2 with TRBJ1-5; TRBD1 matches 11 bases. The V gene's germline CDR1 is SGHTA and CDR2 FQGNSA. The V and J ends lost 5 bases and 8 bases, in that order; junction bases with no gene match: 11. The CDR3 has 16 amino acids. This chain's CDR3 is CASSARTGGAGKPQHF. The CDR3 DNA is TGTGCCAGCAGCGCCCGGACAGGGGGCGCGGGTAAGCCCCAGCATTTT.

This clone showed up just once. The gene calls are TRBV10-3 and TRBJ1-3; D might be TRBD1 (5 bases). Trimming removed 3 bases from V and 1 base from J, with 13 bases in between. CDR1 and CDR2 from the germline V gene are ENHRY and SYGVKD. This CDR3 has 16 residues. CDR3 nucleotide sequence: TGTGCCATCAGTGACCGGGACTCGGCTTCTGGAAACACCATATATTTT. It codes for CAISDRDSASGNTIYF.

The chain links TRBV27 to TRBJ2-1; 7 nucleotides agree with TRBD2. CDR1 is MNHEY, CDR2 SMNVEV, per germline (reference sequence). This CDR3 comprises 17 residues. V was clipped by 6 bases and J by 0 bases; unmatched bases: 11. This chain's CDR3 is CASSLAVSPSSYNEQFF. The DNA of the CDR3 is TGTGCCAGCAGCCTAGCGGTATCCCCCAGCTCCTACAATGAGCAGTTCTTC.

V gene TRBV7-6 combines with J gene TRBJ2-1; possibly TRBD1 for D (6 bases). Germline lookup yields CDR1 SGHVS and CDR2 FNYEAQ. This CDR3 contains 15 residues. Trimming cost V 1 base and J 3 bases, with 10 bases left between them. Here the CDR3 reads CASSLDRTVYNEQFF. Written as DNA, the CDR3 is TGTGCCAGCAGCTTAGACCGGACAGTCTACAATGAGCAGTTCTTC.

The chain has TRBV5-1 and TRBJ1-4; D is undetermined. The CDR3 has 14 amino acids. V was trimmed by 3 bases and J by 4 bases, leaving 10 bases between them. CDR1 SGHRS and CDR2 YFSETQ come from the germline V gene. CDR3 loop: CASSSHNSNEKLFF. The CDR3 region has the DNA TGCGCCAGCAGCTCCCATAACAGTAATGAAAAACTGTTTTTT. The full variable domain, with the rest looked up from reference TRBV5-1 and TRBJ1-4, is KAGVTQTPRYLIKTRGQQVTLSCSPISGHRSVSWYQQTPGQGLQFLFEYFSETQRNKGNFPGRFSGRQFSNSRSEMNVSTLELGDSALYLCASSSHNSNEKLFFGSGTQLSVL.

On this clone itself: The same CDR3 can be traced to other DNA sequences in this sample. V gene TRBV19 combines with J gene TRBJ1-5, with D tentatively TRBD1 (5 bases). Germline loops: CDR1 LNHDA, CDR2 SQIVND (reference sequence). The CDR3 length is 15 residues. The ends were cut back, 3 bases at V and 1 base at J, with 10 bases in the middle. The CDR3 nucleotides read TGTGCCAGTAGTATTGAGGGGCTGAGCAATCAGCCCCAGCATTTT. It yields the protein CASSIEGLSNQPQHF.

V is TRBV6-4 and J is TRBJ2-1; D remains ambiguous. There are 13 residues in the CDR3. Germline loops: CDR1 MRHNA, CDR2 SNTAGT. V lost 2 bases and J lost 4, with 6 bases in between. DNA of the CDR3: TGTGCCAGCAGTGACAGAGAGTACAATGAGCAGTTCTTC. Encoded protein: CASSDREYNEQFF.

The chain combines TRBV28 with TRBJ1-2; D is ambiguous. Trimming left V 10 bases short and J 2 bases short, with 14 bases between. CDR1 MDHEN and CDR2 SYDVKM come from the germline V gene. The CDR3 extends over 13 amino acids. The CDR3 sequence: CATIHTVNYGYTF. Here the CDR3 DNA reads TGTGCCACCATCCACACGGTAAACTATGGCTACACCTTC.